This T cell receptor beta chain comes out of a study of blood T cell repertoires in COVID-19. Study as a whole: The United States, Italy and Spain provided the acute and convalescent COVID-19 samples. PBMCs, B-cell-depleted T cells, or T cells provided the cDNA or gDNA that made up the material.

Per the study methods: How many nucleated cells were present was estimated from reference gene primer amplification. Generated by immunoSEQ multiplex PCR, the TCRdb table keeps only in-frame clones and is missing some. The D gene and trimming were derived from the DNA, and the V and J assignments and clone size from that table. This sample yields 190,000 or so clones, of which approximately 89% are seen a single time; around 2.3% belongs to the top ten. This clone was recorded once. The CDR3 runs 16 residues. V was clipped by 6 bases and J by 2 bases; unmatched bases: 10. Per germline, CDR1 LNHDA and CDR2 SQIVND (reference sequence).

The clonotype originates from a man aged 40-50 years with active or convalescent COVID-19. V and J are TRBV19 and TRBJ1-5; 7 bases agree with TRBD1. The source material was peripheral blood. CDR3 nucleotides: TGTGCCAGTAGGGATACAGGGGTTGGGGGCAATCAGCCCCAGCATTTT. It yields the protein CASRDTGVGGNQPQHF.